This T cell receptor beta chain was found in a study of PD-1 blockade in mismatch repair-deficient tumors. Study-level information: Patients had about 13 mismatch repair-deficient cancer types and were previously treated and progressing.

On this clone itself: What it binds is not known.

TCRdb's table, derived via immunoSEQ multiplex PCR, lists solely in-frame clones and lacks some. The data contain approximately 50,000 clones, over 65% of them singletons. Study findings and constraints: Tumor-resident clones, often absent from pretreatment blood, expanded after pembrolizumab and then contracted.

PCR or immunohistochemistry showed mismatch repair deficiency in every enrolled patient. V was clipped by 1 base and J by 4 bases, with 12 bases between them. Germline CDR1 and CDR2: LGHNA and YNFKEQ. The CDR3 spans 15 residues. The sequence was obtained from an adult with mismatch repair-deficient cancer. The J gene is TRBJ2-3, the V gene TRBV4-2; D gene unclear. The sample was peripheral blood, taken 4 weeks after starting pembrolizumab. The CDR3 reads CASSQVIPSADTQYF. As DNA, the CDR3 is TGTGCCAGCAGCCAAGTTATACCGTCCGCAGATACGCAGTATTTT.